Below are 8 T cell receptor beta chains sequenced from a single sample in a study of OX40 agonist ivuxolimab in advanced cancers. Receptor libraries were prepared by the immunoSEQ multiplex PCR assay. The source is immuneACCESS, and TCRdb retained only in-frame sequences with V and J called. Part of the clones is not carried over; for the studies checked, unresolved V genes explain less than half of this, and the remainder is unexplained. This sample has 35,000 to 40,000 clones in its table, and about 84% of those were observed once. The biggest ten clones account for 21% of the sample. The sample in question was CD4+ or CD8+ T cells sorted from blood, obtained in a trial of the OX40 agonist ivuxolimab. The receptors shown here come from an adult with an advanced solid tumor such as melanoma, head and neck, liver or kidney cancer.

The rearrangement links TRBV2 to TRBJ1-1; no clear D gene. Germline loops: CDR1 SNHLY, CDR2 FYNNEI. V shed 5 bases and J shed 1 base, with 11 bases lying between them. CDR3 length: 14 amino acids. Here the CDR3 reads CASSRRAGNTEAFF. In DNA, the CDR3 is TGTGCCAGCAGTAGAAGGGCGGGGAACACTGAAGCTTTCTTT.

The V gene is TRBV6-5, the J gene TRBJ1-2; 7 bases map to TRBD1. After removal of 6 bases from V and 4 bases from J, the junction contained 2 bases not matched to a gene. This CDR3 spans 12 amino acids. Germline CDR1 reads MNHEY; CDR2 reads SVGAGI. CDR3 residues: CASRAGGYGYTF. The CDR3 DNA reads as TGTGCCAGCAGAGCAGGGGGCTATGGCTACACCTTC.

V and J are TRBV7-2 and TRBJ1-3, with unresolved D. The CDR3 has 16 amino acids. Deletions cut 5 bases from V and 6 bases from J, with 20 bases between. Germline lookup yields CDR1 SGHTA and CDR2 FQGNSA. CDR3 sequence reads: CASSPRSGFLANTIYF. The CDR3 coding sequence is TGTGCCAGCAGCCCCCGTTCCGGGTTTCTAGCAAACACCATATATTTT.

The CDR3 is CASSLPNQPQHF. The CDR3, as DNA: TGTGCCAGCAGTTTACCTAATCAGCCCCAGCATTTT. The chain recombines TRBV27 with TRBJ1-5; no firm D call. In germline, CDR1 is MNHEY, CDR2 SMNVEV (reference sequence). The CDR3 covers 12 residues. With 2 bases removed from V and 4 bases from J, the gap between germline ends came to 3 bases.

The V and J genes are TRBV7-2 and TRBJ1-2; no clear D gene. The germline V gene encodes CDR1 SGHTA and CDR2 FQGNSA. V was shortened by 4 bases and J by 4 bases, with 16 bases between the two germline ends. The length of the CDR3 is 15 residues. CDR3 protein: CASSSQTGDPYGYTF. DNA of the CDR3: TGTGCCAGCAGCTCCCAGACCGGGGATCCCTATGGCTACACCTTC.

The rearrangement joins TRBV18 to TRBJ2-2, with D possibly being TRBD2 (5 bases). V dropped 6 bases and J dropped 6 bases, with 11 bases sitting between them. Germline V gene sequence: CDR1 KGHSH, CDR2 LQKENI. The CDR3 contains 13 residues. The CDR3 nucleotides are TGTGCCAGCTCTCAAGGGAGTCCCGGGGAGCTGTTTTTT. Protein sequence: CASSQGSPGELFF.

This chain joins TRBV6-1 and TRBJ1-4, with TRBD1 matching over 10 bases. This CDR3 has 14 residues. After removal of 9 bases from V and 5 bases from J, the junction contained 6 bases not matched to a gene. CDR1 and CDR2 (germline): MNHNS, SASEGT. The CDR3, as DNA: TGTGCCAGACGTCCGGGACAGGGGAATGAAAAACTGTTTTTT. This sequence encodes CARRPGQGNEKLFF.

The V gene is TRBV4-2, the J gene TRBJ1-4; TRBD1 matches at 7 bases. CDR1 and CDR2 (germline): LGHNA, YNFKEQ. V was clipped by 1 base and J by 4 bases; unmatched bases: 6. The CDR3 length is 16 residues. Written as DNA, the CDR3 is TGTGCCAGCAGCCAAGGACAGGGAAGCCATAATGAAAAACTGTTTTTT. It specifies CASSQGQGSHNEKLFF.